These T cell receptor beta chains were read from a single sample in a study of blood T cell repertoires in COVID-19. Using immunoSEQ multiplex PCR, the repertoire was profiled, and TCRdb retains in-frame clones only, with some absent. The top ten hold roughly 2.9% of the sample, which has 120,000 to 150,000 clones, roughly 80% seen once. The sequenced material came from peripheral blood. The receptors were gathered from a middle-aged woman with active or convalescent COVID-19. Each CDR3 is given with its conserved first and last residue. D genes are given only for firm matches. Clone size is not always given. Where it is, it says once, few, many or a class for expanded clones.

>once|14|TRBJ2-3|.|TRBV24-1
TGTGCCACCGGACCGGGGGTGTCCGCAGATACGCAGTATTTT
CATGPGVSADTQYF
>few|16|TRBJ2-6|.|TRBV5-1
TGCGCCAGCAGCTGGACGGGGAACTCTGGGGCCAACGTCCTGACTTTC
CASSWTGNSGANVLTF
>.|14|TRBJ1-2|TRBD1|TRBV4-1
TGCGCCAGCAGCCAAGATAGGGGGCATTATGGCTACACCTTC
CASSQDRGHYGYTF
>.|14|TRBJ1-5|.|TRBV4-3
TGCGCCAGCAGCCCCGTCGCAGGGGATCAGCCCCAGCATTTT
CASSPVAGDQPQHF
>.|18|TRBJ1-6|.|TRBV18
TGTGCCAGCTCACCTGATAGGGGGACCCTCTCCTATAATTCACCCCTCCACTTT
CASSPDRGTLSYNSPLHF
>.|14|TRBJ1-5|.|TRBV10-3
TGTGCCATCAGTGAGTCACAGGGCAATCAGCCCCAGCATTTT
CAISESQGNQPQHF
>once|14|TRBJ2-7|.|TRBV9
TGTGCCAGCAGCGTAGGCGGCCGGTCCTACGAGCAGTACTTC
CASSVGGRSYEQYF
>.|15|TRBJ2-7|.|TRBV19
TGTGCCAGTAGTATCGGGACTCTTGACTCCTACGAGCAGTACTTC
CASSIGTLDSYEQYF
>.|13|TRBJ2-1|TRBD2|TRBV6-2/TRBV6-3
TGTGCCAGCAGCCGACTAGCGGACAATGAGCAGTTCTTC
CASSRLADNEQFF
>.|14|TRBJ1-6|TRBD1|TRBV18
TGTGCCAGCTCACGGGACAGGGAATATTCACCCCTCCACTTT
CASSRDREYSPLHF